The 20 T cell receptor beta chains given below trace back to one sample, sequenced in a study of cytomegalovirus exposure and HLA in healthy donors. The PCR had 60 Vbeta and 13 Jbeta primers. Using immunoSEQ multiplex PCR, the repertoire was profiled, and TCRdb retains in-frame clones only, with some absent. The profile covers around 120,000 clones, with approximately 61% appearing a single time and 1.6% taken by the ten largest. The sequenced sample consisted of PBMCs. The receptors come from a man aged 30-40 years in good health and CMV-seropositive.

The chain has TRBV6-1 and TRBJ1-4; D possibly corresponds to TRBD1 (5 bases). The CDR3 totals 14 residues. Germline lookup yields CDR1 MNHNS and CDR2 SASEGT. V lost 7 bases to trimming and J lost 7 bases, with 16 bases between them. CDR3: CASTSKGLGEKLFF. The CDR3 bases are TGTGCCAGCACGAGCAAGGGGCTGGGTGAAAAACTGTTTTTT.

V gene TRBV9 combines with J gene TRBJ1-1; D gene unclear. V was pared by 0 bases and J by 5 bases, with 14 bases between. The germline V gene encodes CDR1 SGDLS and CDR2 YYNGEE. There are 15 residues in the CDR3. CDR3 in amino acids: CASSVGRSGQTEAFF. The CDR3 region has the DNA TGTGCCAGCAGCGTAGGGCGCAGCGGCCAGACTGAAGCTTTCTTT.

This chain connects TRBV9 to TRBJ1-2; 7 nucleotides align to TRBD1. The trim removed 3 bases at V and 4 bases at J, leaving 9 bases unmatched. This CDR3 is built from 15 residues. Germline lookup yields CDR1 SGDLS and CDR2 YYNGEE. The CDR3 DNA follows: TGTGCCAGCAGCGAGGGGGACAGCTACCTCTATGGCTACACCTTC. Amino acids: CASSEGDSYLYGYTF.

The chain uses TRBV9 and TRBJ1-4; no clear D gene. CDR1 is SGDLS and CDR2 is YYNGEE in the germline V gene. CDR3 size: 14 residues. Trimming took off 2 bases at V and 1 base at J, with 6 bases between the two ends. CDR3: CASSVSGTNEKLFF. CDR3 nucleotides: TGTGCCAGCAGCGTTAGTGGAACTAATGAAAAACTGTTTTTT.

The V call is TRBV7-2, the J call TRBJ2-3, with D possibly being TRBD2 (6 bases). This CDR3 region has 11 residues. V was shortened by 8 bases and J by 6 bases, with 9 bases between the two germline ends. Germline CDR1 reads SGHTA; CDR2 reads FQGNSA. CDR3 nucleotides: TGTGCCAGCCGTGCGGGGGATACGCAGTATTTT. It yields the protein CASRAGDTQYF.

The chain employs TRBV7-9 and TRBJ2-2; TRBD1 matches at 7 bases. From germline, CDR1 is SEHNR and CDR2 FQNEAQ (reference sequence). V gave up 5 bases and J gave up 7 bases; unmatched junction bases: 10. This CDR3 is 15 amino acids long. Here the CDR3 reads CASSPSLRGHGELFF. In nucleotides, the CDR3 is TGTGCCAGCAGCCCATCCCTGAGGGGGCACGGGGAGCTGTTTTTT.

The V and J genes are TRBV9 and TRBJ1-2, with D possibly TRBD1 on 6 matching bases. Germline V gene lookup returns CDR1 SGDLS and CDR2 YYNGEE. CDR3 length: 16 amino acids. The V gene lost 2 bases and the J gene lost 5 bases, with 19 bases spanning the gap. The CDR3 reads CASSVGRGGSLYGYTF. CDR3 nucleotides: TGTGCCAGCAGCGTGGGTAGGGGGGGCTCATTGTATGGCTACACCTTC.

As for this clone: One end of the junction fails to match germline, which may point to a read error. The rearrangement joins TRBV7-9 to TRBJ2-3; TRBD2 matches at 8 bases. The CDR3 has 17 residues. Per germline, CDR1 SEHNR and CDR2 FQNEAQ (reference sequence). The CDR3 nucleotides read TGTGCCAGCAGCCAGAAGCATAGCGGGGCCGACACACATACGCAGTATTTT. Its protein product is CASSQKHSGADTHTQYF.

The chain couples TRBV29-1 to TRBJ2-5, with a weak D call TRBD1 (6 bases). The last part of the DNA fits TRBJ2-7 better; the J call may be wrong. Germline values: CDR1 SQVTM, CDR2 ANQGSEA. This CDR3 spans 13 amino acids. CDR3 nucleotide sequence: TGCAGCGTTGAAGTCACACAGGGCTACGAGCAGTACTTC. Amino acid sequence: CSVEVTQGYEQYF.

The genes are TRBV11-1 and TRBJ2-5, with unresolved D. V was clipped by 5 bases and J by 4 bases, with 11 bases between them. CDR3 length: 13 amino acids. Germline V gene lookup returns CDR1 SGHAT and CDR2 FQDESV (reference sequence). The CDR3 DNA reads TGTGCCAGCAGCCCCCAGTCAGGAGAGACCCAGTACTTC. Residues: CASSPQSGETQYF.

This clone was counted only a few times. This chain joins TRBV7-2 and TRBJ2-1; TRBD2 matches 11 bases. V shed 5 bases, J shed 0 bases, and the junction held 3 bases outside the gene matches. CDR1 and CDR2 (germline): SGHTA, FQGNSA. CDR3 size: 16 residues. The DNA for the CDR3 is TGTGCCAGCAGCCTGACTAGCGGGACCTCCTACAATGAGCAGTTCTTC. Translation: CASSLTSGTSYNEQFF.

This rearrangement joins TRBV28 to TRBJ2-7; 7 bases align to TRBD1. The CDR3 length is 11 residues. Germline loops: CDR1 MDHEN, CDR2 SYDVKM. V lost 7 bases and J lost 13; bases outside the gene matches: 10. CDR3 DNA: TGTGCCAGCACACTACAGGGGAACCGTTACTTC. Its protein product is CASTLQGNRYF.

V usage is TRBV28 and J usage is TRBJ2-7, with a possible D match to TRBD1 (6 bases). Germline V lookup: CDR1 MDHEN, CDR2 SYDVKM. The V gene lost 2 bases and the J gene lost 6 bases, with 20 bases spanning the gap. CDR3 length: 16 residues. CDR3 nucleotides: TGTGCCAGCAGTTTAACGGCAGGGGTCCTCCGAGTCGAGCAGTACTTC. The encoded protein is CASSLTAGVLRVEQYF. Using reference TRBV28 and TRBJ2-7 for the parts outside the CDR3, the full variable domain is DVKVTQSSRYLVKRTGEKVFLECVQDMDHENMFWYRQDPGLGLRLIYFSYDVKMKEKGDIPEGYSVSREKKERFSLILESASTNQTSMYLCASSLTAGVLRVEQYFGPGTRLTVT.

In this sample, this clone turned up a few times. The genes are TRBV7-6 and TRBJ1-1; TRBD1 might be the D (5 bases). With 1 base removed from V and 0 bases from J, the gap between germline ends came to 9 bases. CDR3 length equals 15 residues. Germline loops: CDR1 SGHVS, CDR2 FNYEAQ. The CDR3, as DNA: TGTGCCAGCAGCTTAGGGGGGGTGATGAACACTGAAGCTTTCTTT. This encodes CASSLGGVMNTEAFF.

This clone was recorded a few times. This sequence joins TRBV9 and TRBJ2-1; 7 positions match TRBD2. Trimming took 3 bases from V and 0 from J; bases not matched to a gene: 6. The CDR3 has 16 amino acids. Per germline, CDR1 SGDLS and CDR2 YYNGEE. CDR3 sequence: CASSASSGSSYNEQFF. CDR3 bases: TGTGCCAGCAGCGCCTCTAGCGGCAGCTCCTACAATGAGCAGTTCTTC.

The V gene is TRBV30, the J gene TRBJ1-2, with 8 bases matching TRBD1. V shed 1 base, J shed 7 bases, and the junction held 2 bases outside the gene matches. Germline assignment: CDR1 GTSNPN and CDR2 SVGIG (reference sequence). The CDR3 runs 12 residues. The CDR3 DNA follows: TGTGCCTGGAGTGGACAGGGGCCTGGCTACACCTTC. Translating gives CAWSGQGPGYTF. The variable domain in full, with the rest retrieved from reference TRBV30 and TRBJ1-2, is SQTIHQWPATLVQPVGSPLSLECTVEGTSNPNLYWYRQAAGRGLQLLFYSVGIGQISSEVPQNLSASRPQDRQFILSSKKLLLSDSGFYLCAWSGQGPGYTFGSGTRLTVV.

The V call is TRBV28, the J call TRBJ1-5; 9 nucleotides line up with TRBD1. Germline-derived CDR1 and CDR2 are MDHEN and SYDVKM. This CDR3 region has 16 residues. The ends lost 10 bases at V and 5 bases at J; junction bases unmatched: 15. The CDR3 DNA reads TGTGCCACCGCTCCGGGACAGGGTCTTTTGTATCAGCCCCAGCATTTT. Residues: CATAPGQGLLYQPQHF.

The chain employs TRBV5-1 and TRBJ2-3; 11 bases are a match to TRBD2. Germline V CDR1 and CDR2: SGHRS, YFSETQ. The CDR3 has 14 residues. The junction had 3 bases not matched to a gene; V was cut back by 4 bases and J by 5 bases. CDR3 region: CASSTGTSGDTQYF. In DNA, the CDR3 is TGCGCCAGCAGCACAGGGACTAGCGGAGATACGCAGTATTTT.

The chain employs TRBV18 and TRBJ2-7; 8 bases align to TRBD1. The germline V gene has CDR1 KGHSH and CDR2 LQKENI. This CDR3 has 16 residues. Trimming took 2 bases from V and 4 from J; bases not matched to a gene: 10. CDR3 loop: CASSPNVGQGTYEQYF. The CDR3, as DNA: TGTGCCAGCTCACCAAACGTAGGACAGGGAACGTACGAGCAGTACTTC.

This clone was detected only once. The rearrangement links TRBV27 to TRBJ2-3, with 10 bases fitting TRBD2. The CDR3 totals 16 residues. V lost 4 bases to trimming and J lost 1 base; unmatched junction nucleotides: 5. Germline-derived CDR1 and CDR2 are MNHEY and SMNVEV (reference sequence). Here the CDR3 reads CASSSGLAYRTDTQYF. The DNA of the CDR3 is TGTGCCAGCAGTTCGGGACTAGCGTATCGCACAGATACGCAGTATTTT.